This T cell receptor beta chain was captured in a study of cytomegalovirus exposure and HLA in healthy donors. General study results and limits: Listed as cytomegalovirus-associated were roughly 180 TCR beta chains. The classifier, whose performance was assessed in both the original and validation cohorts, reportedly diagnosed cytomegalovirus status with high specificity and sensitivity. Reports state that TCR beta sequences accurately predicted most subjects' HLA-A and HLA-B alleles. Generally TCR sequences proved uncommon, though certain public TCRs appeared in numerous donors.

The germline V gene has CDR1 MNHNS and CDR2 SASEGT. V was pared by 6 bases and J by 4 bases, with 3 bases of the junction left unmatched. This CDR3 region has 12 residues. The PCR used 60 Vbeta and 13 Jbeta primers. The method was immunoSEQ multiplex PCR; TCRdb's version includes in-frame clones alone and lacks a portion of them. Of about 160,000 clones listed, about 80% were seen once; the top ten hold approximately 2.3%. A word on this clone: Its specificity is not known.

The origin of this receptor is a man aged 40-50 years in good health and CMV-seronegative. Sequenced: PBMCs. This chain connects TRBV6-1 to TRBJ2-7, with 7 bases matching TRBD2. The CDR3 nucleotides are TGTGCCAGCAGGGGGCGGGGGTACGAGCAGTACTTC. This sequence encodes CASRGRGYEQYF.